This entry concerns a single T cell receptor beta chain. The sample belongs to a study of blood T cell repertoires in COVID-19. Study-wide background: Material from acute and convalescent COVID-19 was sourced from the United States, Italy and Spain. The cDNA or gDNA used as material had been derived from T cells, B-cell-depleted T cells, or PBMCs.

Methods used by the authors: Amplification with reference gene primers provided the estimates of nucleated cell counts. Libraries were prepared by immunoSEQ multiplex PCR; TCRdb keeps only in-frame clonotypes and omits some of them. V and J calls and clone size are given by that table; D and trimming were obtained from the DNA. The sample yields about 120,000 clones, around 86% seen once. Germline-derived CDR1 and CDR2 are MNHEY and SMNVEV (reference sequence). The CDR3 is 12 amino acids. Trimming pared 0 bases from V and 5 bases from J, leaving 4 bases between. This receptor was taken from a man aged 80 or over with active or convalescent COVID-19. Sample: peripheral blood. The chain employs TRBV27 and TRBJ2-5; D is unresolved. The CDR3, as DNA: TGTGCCAGCAGTTTATCGGGCGAGACCCAGTACTTC. Its translation is CASSLSGETQYF.